This entry describes one T cell receptor (beta chain). As processed by the authors: Amplified reference gene primers provided the basis for estimating nucleated cell counts. Only in-frame clones appear in the TCRdb table, and some are missing; sequencing was by immunoSEQ multiplex PCR. The V and J calls and clone size were taken over from that table, and D and trimming were inferred from the DNA. The sample consists of tens of thousands of clones, approximately 89% of them appearing once. The CDR3 is made up of 15 amino acids. Germline lookup yields CDR1 SGHDN and CDR2 FVKESK. V lost 4 bases and J lost 4; bases outside the gene matches: 7. The entry originates in a study of blood T cell repertoires in COVID-19. For the study at large: PBMCs, B-cell-depleted T cells, or T cells were the source of the cDNA or gDNA that made up the material.

Sequencing was carried out using peripheral blood. The source is a human donor in a cohort sampled during active COVID-19. The rearrangement links TRBV14 to TRBJ1-2; 9 nucleotides match TRBD1. The CDR3 DNA sequence: TGTGCCAGCAGCCGAGAGGGACAGGGCTTCTATGGCTACACCTTC. Amino acid sequence: CASSREGQGFYGYTF.